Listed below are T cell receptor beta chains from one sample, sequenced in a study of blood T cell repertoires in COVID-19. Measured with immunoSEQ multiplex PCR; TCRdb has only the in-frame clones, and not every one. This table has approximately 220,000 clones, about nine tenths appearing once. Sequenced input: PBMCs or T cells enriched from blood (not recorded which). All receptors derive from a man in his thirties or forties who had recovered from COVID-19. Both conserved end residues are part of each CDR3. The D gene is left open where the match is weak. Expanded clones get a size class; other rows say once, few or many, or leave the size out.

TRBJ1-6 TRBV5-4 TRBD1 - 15 TGTGCCAGCAGCTTGGCTGGGACAGGTGATTCACCCCTCCACTTT CASSLAGTGDSPLHF
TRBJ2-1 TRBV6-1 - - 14 TGTGCCAGCAGTGAAGCGGGGGGGCCCCATGAGCAGTTCTTC CASSEAGGPHEQFF
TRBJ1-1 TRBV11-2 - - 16 TGTGCCAGCAGCAAGACAGGTAAAGTAGCGAACACTGAAGCTTTCTTT CASSKTGKVANTEAFF
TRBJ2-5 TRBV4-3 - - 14 TGCGCCAGCAGCCAAAACGCGGGACAAGAGACCCAGTACTTC CASSQNAGQETQYF
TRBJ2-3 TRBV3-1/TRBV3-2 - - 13 TGTGCCAGCAACTTAAGAGGCACAGATACGCAGTATTTT CASNLRGTDTQYF
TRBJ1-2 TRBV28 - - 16 TGTGCCAGCAGTTTGATGGACACCCCATCTAACTATGGCTACACCTTC CASSLMDTPSNYGYTF
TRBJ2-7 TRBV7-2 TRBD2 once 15 TGTGCCAGCAGCTTAGTTGGACTAGCACACTACGAGCAGTACTTC CASSLVGLAHYEQYF
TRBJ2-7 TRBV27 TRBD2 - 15 TGTGCCAGCAGACCCGAGAAGCGGGGGACCTACGAGCAGTACTTC CASRPEKRGTYEQYF
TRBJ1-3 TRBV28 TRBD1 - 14 TGTGCCAGCAGTTTCGGGACAGCTGGAAACACCATATATTTT CASSFGTAGNTIYF
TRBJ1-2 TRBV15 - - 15 TGTGCCACCAGCAGTTTAGAATGGGACAATCATGGCTACACCTTC CATSSLEWDNHGYTF
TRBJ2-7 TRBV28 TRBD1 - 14 TGTGCCAGCAGTTCAACAGGGGAGTCCTACGAGCAGTACTTC CASSSTGESYEQYF
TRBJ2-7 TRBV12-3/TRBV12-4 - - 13 TGTGCCAGCAGTTTCGGGTTCCTCTACGAGCAGTACTTC CASSFGFLYEQYF